The 11 T cell receptor beta chains in this list originate from one sample, sequenced in a study of T-cell reconstitution after alpha-beta-depleted transplantation in children. For TCRbeta, the library was prepared with unique molecular identifiers. From the PCR reads, TCRdb called clonotypes with MiXCR, one entry per CDR3 protein. The sample contains 500,000 to 600,000 distinct CDR3 sequences, approximately 16% of which appear only once. The material sequenced was PBMCs from the stem cell graft donor, taken from the stem cell graft. The origin of the receptors is a human donor who donated a stem cell graft to a child with acute lymphoblastic leukemia.

The chain is built from TRBV7-3 and TRBJ1-1; 7 bases map to TRBD1. Germline assignment: CDR1 SGHTA and CDR2 FQGTGA. Trimming removed 5 bases from V and 9 bases from J; junction bases left unmatched: 6. This CDR3 has 12 amino acids. In nucleotides, the CDR3 is TGTGCCAGCAGCCAGTCGACAGGGAAAGCTTTCTTT. Translation: CASSQSTGKAFF.

This rearrangement joins TRBV5-1 to TRBJ2-1, with a possible D match to TRBD1 (7 bases). V was shortened by 5 bases and J by 0 bases, with 15 bases between the two germline ends. The germline gives CDR1 SGHRS, CDR2 YFSETQ. The CDR3 consists of 16 residues. The DNA for the CDR3 is TGCGCCAGCAGGCACCAGGGGGGTAGCTCCTACAATGAGCAGTTCTTC. Its translation is CASRHQGGSSYNEQFF.

The chain employs TRBV7-2 and TRBJ2-7, with TRBD2 identical over 7 bases. The CDR3 has 15 amino acids. Germline V gives CDR1 SGHTA, CDR2 FQGNSA. V was pared by 1 base and J by 3 bases, with 6 bases of the junction left unmatched. The CDR3 sequence: CASSLVSLADYEQYF. The CDR3 bases are TGTGCCAGCAGCTTAGTGTCTCTAGCGGACTACGAGCAGTACTTC.

The chain is built from TRBV20-1 and TRBJ1-5; D remains unclear. Trimming removed 5 bases from V and 0 bases from J, with 14 bases in between. The CDR3 is made up of 15 amino acids. The germline V gene has CDR1 DFQATT and CDR2 SNEGSKA (reference sequence). The CDR3 nucleotides are TGCAGTGCTGTACAACAGATATATAGCAATCAGCCCCAGCATTTT. It translates to CSAVQQIYSNQPQHF.

This clonotype has more than one count but fewer than ten. The rearrangement joins TRBV9 to TRBJ1-1, with 9 bases lining up with TRBD1. The CDR3 totals 17 residues. The germline V gene has CDR1 SGDLS and CDR2 YYNGEE. J lost 6 bases, V lost 2 bases, and 14 bases had no gene match. In DNA form, the CDR3 reads TGTGCCAGCAGCGTGTCCCGGGACAGGGCCAGTGGATCTGAAGCTTTCTTT. Translating it yields CASSVSRDRASGSEAFF. Based on the CDR3 plus reference TRBV9 and TRBJ1-1, the full variable domain is DSGVTQTPKHLITATGQRVTLRCSPRSGDLSVYWYQQSLDQGLQFLIQYYNGEERAKGNILERFSAQQFPDLHSELNLSSLELGDSALYFCASSVSRDRASGSEAFFGQGTRLTVV.

This clonotype was counted a few times. V usage is TRBV12-3 or TRBV12-4 and J usage is TRBJ1-1; a weak D match, TRBD1 (5 bases). Trimming stripped 7 bases from V and 6 bases from J, with 18 bases between. This CDR3 region has 14 residues. The chain's CDR3 is CASTRDPLYAEAFF. CDR3 DNA sequence: TGTGCCAGCACCAGGGATCCCCTATACGCTGAAGCTTTCTTT.

The sample holds a few counts of this clonotype. The genes are TRBV12-3 or TRBV12-4 and TRBJ2-5; D perhaps matches TRBD2 (5 bases). The germline V and J ends were trimmed by 4 bases and 1 base, with 13 bases remaining between them. This CDR3 contains 15 residues. Here the CDR3 DNA reads TGTGCCAGCAGTTCCGGGGAAACCCGCCAAGAGACCCAGTACTTC. Residues: CASSSGETRQETQYF.

In regard to this clonotype: With a much larger clone just one base away, this may be a read error. This chain joins TRBV7-6 and TRBJ2-7; possible D gene TRBD2, 7 bases. CDR3 length: 14 residues. Per germline, CDR1 SGHVS and CDR2 FNYEAQ. V was trimmed by 1 base and J by 3 bases, leaving 10 bases between them. The CDR3 loop reads CASSLEGGVYEQYF. CDR3 in DNA: TGTGCCAGCAGCTTAGAGGGGGGGGTCTACGAGCAGTACTTC.

There are a few counts of this clonotype. The gene calls are TRBV9 and TRBJ2-1; D uncertain. The germline V gene has CDR1 SGDLS and CDR2 YYNGEE. The CDR3 runs 14 residues. V was clipped by 0 bases and J by 4 bases, with 8 bases between them. The CDR3, as DNA: TGTGCCAGCAGCGTAGTGGAAACTTACAATGAGCAGTTCTTC. Protein product: CASSVVETYNEQFF.

The chain has TRBV27 and TRBJ1-1; D is unresolved. There are 15 residues in the CDR3. The ends were cut back, 1 base at V and 0 bases at J, with 9 bases in the middle. Germline V gives CDR1 MNHEY, CDR2 SMNVEV (reference sequence). For the CDR3, the DNA is TGTGCCAGCAGTTTATTCCAGAATATGAACACTGAAGCTTTCTTT. It codes for CASSLFQNMNTEAFF.

Only a few counts were recorded for this clonotype. This sequence joins TRBV7-9 and TRBJ2-7; D uncertain. V lost 3 bases, J lost 5 bases, and 14 bases lay in between. The germline V gene has CDR1 SEHNR and CDR2 FQNEAQ (reference sequence). This CDR3 has 14 amino acids. The CDR3 is CASSFSTHGDEQYF. As DNA, the CDR3 is TGTGCCAGCAGCTTTTCGACTCATGGGGACGAGCAGTACTTC.